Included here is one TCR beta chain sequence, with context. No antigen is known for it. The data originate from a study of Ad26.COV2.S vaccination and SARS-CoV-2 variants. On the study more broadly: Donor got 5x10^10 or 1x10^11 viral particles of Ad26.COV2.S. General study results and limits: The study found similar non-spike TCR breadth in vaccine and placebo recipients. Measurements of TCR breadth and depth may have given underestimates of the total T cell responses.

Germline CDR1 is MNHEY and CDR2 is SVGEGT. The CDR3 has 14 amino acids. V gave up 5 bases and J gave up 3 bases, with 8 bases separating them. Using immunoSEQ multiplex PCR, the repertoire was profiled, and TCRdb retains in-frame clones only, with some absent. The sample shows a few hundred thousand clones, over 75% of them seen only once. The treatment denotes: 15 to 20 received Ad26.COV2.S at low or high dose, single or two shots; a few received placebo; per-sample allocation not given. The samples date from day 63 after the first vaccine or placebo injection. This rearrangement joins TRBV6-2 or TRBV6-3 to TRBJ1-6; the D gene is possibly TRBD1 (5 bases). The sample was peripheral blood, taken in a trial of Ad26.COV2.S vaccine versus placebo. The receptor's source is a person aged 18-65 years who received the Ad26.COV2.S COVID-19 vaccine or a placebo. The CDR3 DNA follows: TGTGCCAGCAGTGGGACCCTCTATAATTCACCCCTCCACTTT. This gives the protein CASSGTLYNSPLHF.